This T cell receptor beta chain was found in a study of T cell responses to AZD1222 COVID-19 vaccine. Study as a whole: Both about-4-week and about-12-week second-dose recipients were combined.

Findings of the study overall: Clonal diversity may have been underestimated in mostly white British donors. Across the whole spike, CD4 TCRs peaked at regions 160-218 and 743-854. Sampled repertoires all dated from after the peak T cell response.

As for this clone: Its antigen is currently unknown.

Assay: immunoSEQ multiplex PCR; the TCRdb copy retains only in-frame clones and omits some. The sample yields 95,000 to 150,000 clones, 87% seen once. The TCR comes from an adult in good health. Sequenced here: peripheral blood, sampled on day 0 of AZD1222 vaccination.

The chain's CDR3 is CASRLACTGELFF. The DNA of the CDR3 is TGTGCAAGTCGCTTAGCGTGTACCGGGGAGCTGTTTTTT. The chain carries TRBV12-2 and TRBJ2-2. TRBV12-2 corresponds to a pseudogene. CDR3 length: 13 residues.